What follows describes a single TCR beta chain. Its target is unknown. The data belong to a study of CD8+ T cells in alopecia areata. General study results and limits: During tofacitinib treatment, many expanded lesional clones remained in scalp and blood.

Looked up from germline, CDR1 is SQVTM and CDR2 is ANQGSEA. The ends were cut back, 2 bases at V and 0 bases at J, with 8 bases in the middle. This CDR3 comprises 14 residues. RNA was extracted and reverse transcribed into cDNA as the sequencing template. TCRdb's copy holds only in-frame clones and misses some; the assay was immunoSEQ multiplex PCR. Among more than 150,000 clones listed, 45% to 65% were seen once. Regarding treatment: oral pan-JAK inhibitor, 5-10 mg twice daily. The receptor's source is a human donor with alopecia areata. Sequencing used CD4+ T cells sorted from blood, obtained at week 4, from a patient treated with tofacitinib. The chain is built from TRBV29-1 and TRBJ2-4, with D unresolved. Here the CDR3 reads CSVERHLAKNIQYF. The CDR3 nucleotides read TGCAGCGTTGAACGGCATTTAGCCAAAAACATTCAGTACTTC.